The 14 T cell receptor beta chains listed next were all sequenced from one sample in a study of T cell responses to AZD1222 COVID-19 vaccine. Data came from immunoSEQ multiplex PCR; TCRdb stores just in-frame clones and leaves some out. The table records about 110,000 clones, more than 75% of them present only once. This specimen was peripheral blood, taken on day 0 of AZD1222 vaccination. These receptors all come from an adult in good health.

The rearrangement uses TRBV3-1 (or the pseudogene TRBV3-2) and TRBJ2-1; TRBD2 matches 13 bases. CDR1 and CDR2 from the germline V gene are LGHDT and YNNKEL (reference sequence). The CDR3 covers 14 residues. Germline trimming cut 4 bases from V and 10 bases from J; bases unmatched to any gene: 4. The CDR3 region is CASSLRGLAGEQFF. The CDR3 DNA follows: TGTGCCAGCAGCCTTAGGGGACTAGCGGGAGAGCAGTTCTTC.

V gene TRBV5-6 combines with J gene TRBJ1-6; 8 nucleotides match TRBD1. This CDR3 spans 15 amino acids. J was trimmed by 10 bases and V by 2 bases; bases with no gene match: 8. The germline V gene has CDR1 SGHDT and CDR2 YYEEEE. The CDR3 sequence is CASSFNRGAESPLHF. CDR3 bases: TGTGCCAGCAGCTTTAACAGGGGGGCCGAATCACCCCTCCACTTT.

This clone has a handful of counts. One end of the junction does not line up with germline, which may come from a read error. The V gene is TRBV29-1, the J gene TRBJ1-5; 7 positions match TRBD1. CDR1 is SQVTM, CDR2 ANQGSEA, per germline. This CDR3 is built from 11 residues. The CDR3 bases are TGCAGCGTTGAGGGCGGGGGACAGTTGACTTTT. It translates to CSVEGGGQLTF.

The chain combines TRBV7-3 with TRBJ1-1; D not certain. The CDR3 has 14 residues. In germline, CDR1 is SGHTA, CDR2 FQGTGA. The germline V and J ends were trimmed by 5 bases and 5 bases, with 15 bases remaining between them. CDR3 sequence (DNA): TGTGCCAGCAGCCCACGGGTGTGGGGAACTGAAGCTTTCTTT. It specifies CASSPRVWGTEAFF.

The genes are TRBV6-5 and TRBJ1-5; D is ambiguous. With 4 bases removed from V and 7 bases from J, the gap between germline ends came to 8 bases. This CDR3 region has 12 residues. In germline, CDR1 is MNHEY, CDR2 SVGAGI. CDR3 DNA: TGTGCCAGCAGTTCCGGGAAACAGCCCCAGCATTTT. This translates into CASSSGKQPQHF.

This rearrangement joins TRBV7-2 to TRBJ2-5, with D possibly TRBD1 on 5 matching bases. Germline CDR1 and CDR2: SGHTA and FQGNSA. V was pared by 5 bases and J by 5 bases, with 15 bases between. The length of the CDR3 is 14 residues. The CDR3 coding sequence is TGTGCCAGCAGCCAACAGGCTACAATGGAGACCCAGTACTTC. Protein sequence: CASSQQATMETQYF. The entire variable domain, with the rest obtained from reference TRBV7-2 and TRBJ2-5, is as follows: GAGVSQSPSNKVTEKGKDVELRCDPISGHTALYWYRQSLGQGLEFLIYFQGNSAPDKSGLPSDRFSAERTGGSVSTLTIQRTQQEDSAVYLCASSQQATMETQYFGPGTRLLVL.

The chain recombines TRBV30 with TRBJ2-2, with 11 bases matching TRBD2. CDR1 is GTSNPN and CDR2 is SVGIG in the germline V gene (reference sequence). CDR3 size: 16 residues. Germline trimming cut 2 bases from V and 4 bases from J; bases unmatched to any gene: 6. In nucleotides, the CDR3 is TGTGCCTGGAGTCCAGGGACTAGCGGAGGCACCGGGGAGCTGTTTTTT. Translating gives CAWSPGTSGGTGELFF.

The CDR3 loop reads CASSPPGGWETQYF. CDR3 bases: TGTGCCAGCAGCCCACCAGGGGGCTGGGAGACCCAGTACTTC. J is TRBJ2-5 and V is TRBV7-2; TRBD1 aligns across 8 bases. There are 14 residues in the CDR3. Per the germline V gene, CDR1 is SGHTA and CDR2 is FQGNSA. Losses at the gene ends were 5 bases for V and 5 bases for J; bases not matched to a gene: 7.

The chain links TRBV11-2 to TRBJ2-7, with D possibly TRBD2 on 6 matching bases. CDR3 length equals 14 residues. The germline V gene encodes CDR1 SGHAT and CDR2 FQNNGV. Trimming removed 6 bases at V and 1 base at J, with 13 bases between. The CDR3 spells CASRPTRGSYEQYF. CDR3 bases: TGTGCCAGCAGACCGACTAGGGGTTCCTACGAGCAGTACTTC.

The chain joins TRBV3-1 (or the pseudogene TRBV3-2) to TRBJ2-7; D is uncertain. Trimming left V 4 bases short and J 3 bases short, with 7 bases between. The CDR3 has 12 amino acids. Germline values: CDR1 LGHDT, CDR2 YNNKEL (reference sequence). The CDR3 bases are TGTGCCAGCAGCCGCAAGGACTACGAGCAGTACTTC. Its translation: CASSRKDYEQYF.

The chain combines TRBV10-1 with TRBJ2-2; the match to TRBD1 covers 9 bases. Germline CDR1 is WNHNN and CDR2 is SYGVQD (reference sequence). V was pared by 0 bases and J by 9 bases, with 11 bases of the junction left unmatched. The CDR3 runs 17 residues. CDR3 DNA: TGCGCCAGCAGTGAGTCGAGGACAGGGGTCAGTGCCCGGGAGCTGTTTTTT. Residues: CASSESRTGVSARELFF.

This clone was counted ten times or more. The J gene is TRBJ2-3, the V gene TRBV10-1; 11 bases are a match to TRBD2. The CDR3 covers 15 residues. The V gene end was trimmed by 2 bases and the J gene end by 4 bases; junction bases not matched to a gene: 2. Germline-derived CDR1 and CDR2 are WNHNN and SYGVQD (reference sequence). CDR3 region: CASSELAGGPDTQYF. The CDR3, as DNA: TGCGCCAGCAGTGAGCTAGCGGGGGGACCAGATACGCAGTATTTT.

Only a few counts were recorded for this clone. V usage is TRBV3-1 (or the pseudogene TRBV3-2) and J usage is TRBJ2-7, with 8 bases that match TRBD2. The germline V gene encodes CDR1 LGHDT and CDR2 YNNKEL (reference sequence). The CDR3 length is 16 residues. The J segment lost 5 bases and the V segment lost 6 bases, leaving 15 bases of the junction unmatched. The CDR3 reads CASSDRSGGPYDEQYF. The CDR3 coding sequence is TGTGCCAGCAGTGACCGGAGCGGGGGCCCCTATGACGAGCAGTACTTC.

V and J are TRBV10-3 and TRBJ2-2; TRBD1 is a possible D gene (5 bases). This CDR3 region has 13 residues. V lost 2 bases and J 6 bases, leaving 7 bases between the germline ends. Germline V gene data show CDR1 as ENHRY and CDR2 as SYGVKD. In nucleotides, the CDR3 is TGTGCCATCAGTGAGACAGGCGCCGGGGAGCTGTTTTTT. Translation: CAISETGAGELFF.